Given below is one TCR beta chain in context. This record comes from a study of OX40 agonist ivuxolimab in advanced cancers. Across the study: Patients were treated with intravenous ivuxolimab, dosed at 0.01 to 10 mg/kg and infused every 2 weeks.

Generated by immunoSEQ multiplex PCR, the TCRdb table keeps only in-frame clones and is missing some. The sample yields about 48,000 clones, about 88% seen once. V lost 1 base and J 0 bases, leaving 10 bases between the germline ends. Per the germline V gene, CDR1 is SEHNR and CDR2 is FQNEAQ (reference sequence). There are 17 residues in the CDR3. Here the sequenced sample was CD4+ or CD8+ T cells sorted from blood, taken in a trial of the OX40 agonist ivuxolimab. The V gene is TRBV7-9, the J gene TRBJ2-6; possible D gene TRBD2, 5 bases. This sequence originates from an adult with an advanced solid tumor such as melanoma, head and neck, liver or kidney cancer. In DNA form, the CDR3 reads TGTGCCAGCAGCTTAGGGCCGGGGTTCTCTGGGGCCAACGTCCTGACTTTC. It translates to CASSLGPGFSGANVLTF.